The 9 T cell receptor beta chains presented below share a single source sample, sequenced in a study of CD8 T cells in Susac syndrome (dated by TCRdb to the late 2010s). The protocol used for the library was the immunoSEQ multiplex PCR assay. RNA was extracted with the RNeasy kit and about 0.45 to 1 ug was reverse transcribed using random hexamers. TCRdb reprocessing: public reads trimmed at Q25 with fastp, clones called with MiXCR, in-frame beta chains kept. Each CDR3 protein appears once, grouped with its most common genes and DNA. The sample table lists 45,000 to 60,000 distinct CDR3 sequences, roughly 93% of them with a count of one. Roughly 0.5% of the sample comes from the top ten. The specimen sequenced was CD8+ T cells from PBMCs. These receptors came from a human donor with multiple sclerosis.

The chain carries TRBV12-3 or TRBV12-4 and TRBJ1-1, with unresolved D. The CDR3 is 14 residues long. V was trimmed by 5 bases and J by 5 bases, leaving 15 bases between them. CDR3 bases: TGTGCCAGCAGTATCCGCCCTTTGGGGACTGAAGCTTTCTTT. Protein: CASSIRPLGTEAFF.

This clonotype was recorded once. This chain links TRBV4-3 with TRBJ1-1; D gene uncertain. V was pared by 0 bases and J by 11 bases, with 22 bases between. The CDR3 is 16 residues long. In germline, CDR1 is LGHNA, CDR2 YSLEER. The CDR3 protein is CASSQESSSRAVGAFF. CDR3 nucleotide sequence: TGCGCCAGCAGCCAAGAATCTAGTTCGAGGGCGGTGGGGGCTTTCTTT.

This chain uses TRBV29-1 with TRBJ1-1; the D gene is possibly TRBD1 (5 bases). Germline CDR1 and CDR2: SQVTM and ANQGSEA. CDR3 length: 12 residues. V dropped 6 bases and J dropped 3 bases, with 11 bases sitting between them. CDR3 region: CSVLPGDTEAFF. The DNA of the CDR3 is TGCAGCGTCCTCCCGGGGGACACTGAAGCTTTCTTT.

CDR3 in DNA: TGCAGTGCTAGAGATACCGAGACGATAGCCAAAAACATTCAGTACTTC. It codes for CSARDTETIAKNIQYF. The chain couples TRBV20-1 to TRBJ2-4; D remains unclear. The CDR3 runs 16 residues. Germline CDR1 and CDR2: DFQATT and SNEGSKA (reference sequence). V was cut by 0 bases and J by 0 bases, with 12 bases left in between.

The V and J genes are TRBV9 and TRBJ2-3; D call uncertain. The CDR3 loop spans 15 amino acids. The ends were cut back, 5 bases at V and 1 base at J, with 14 bases in the middle. Germline V lookup: CDR1 SGDLS, CDR2 YYNGEE. The CDR3 bases are TGTGCCAGCAGACCTACGAGCAGCCGCACAGATACGCAGTATTTT. As protein: CASRPTSSRTDTQYF.

The rearrangement links TRBV20-1 to TRBJ2-7; 7 bases are shared with TRBD1. CDR3 length: 14 residues. Germline V lookup: CDR1 DFQATT, CDR2 SNEGSKA (reference sequence). J was trimmed by 2 bases and V by 0 bases; bases with no gene match: 4. CDR3 in amino acids: CSARDLGTAYEQYF. The CDR3 coding sequence is TGCAGTGCTAGAGACCTCGGGACAGCCTACGAGCAGTACTTC.

This sequence joins TRBV19 and TRBJ2-3, with D hard to call. Germline loops: CDR1 LNHDA, CDR2 SQIVND (reference sequence). V lost 1 base, J lost 4 bases, and 0 bases lay in between. The CDR3 spans 11 residues. The DNA for the CDR3 is TGTGCCAGTAGTATAGCAGATACGCAGTATTTT. It yields the protein CASSIADTQYF.

V is TRBV29-1 and J is TRBJ1-2; no firm D call. Germline assignment: CDR1 SQVTM and CDR2 ANQGSEA. Trimming pared 7 bases from V and 3 bases from J, leaving 9 bases between. The CDR3 is 11 residues long. The DNA of the CDR3 is TGCAGCGCCCGTGACCACTATGGCTACACCTTC. Amino acids: CSARDHYGYTF.

The chain employs TRBV10-3 and TRBJ1-1; 9 bases line up with TRBD1. The CDR3 runs 15 residues. The trim removed 4 bases at V and 3 bases at J, leaving 6 bases unmatched. Germline CDR1 and CDR2: ENHRY and SYGVKD. The CDR3 nucleotides are TGTGCCATCAGTGGAGAACAGGGGGCCGACACTGAAGCTTTCTTT. Its protein product is CAISGEQGADTEAFF.